A selection of T cell receptor beta chains follows, all from one sample in a study of shared clonotypes between healthy human individuals. Assay used: immunoSEQ multiplex PCR; TCRdb lists only in-frame clones, some missing. The sample has about 470,000 clones, 75% to 85% seen once. Sequences were obtained from PBMCs. The receptors stem from a woman in her forties in good health. Some clones in this sample may be carry-over from other donors' samples. The CDR3 runs from the conserved cysteine through the conserved F or W. The D gene is left open where the match is weak. The size of a clone is reported for some rows only, either as once, few or many, or as a class for expanded clones.

TRBD1	NA	TRBV7-9	TRBJ2-7	CASSPRTGHYEQYF	TGTGCCAGCAGCCCCCGGACAGGACACTACGAGCAGTACTTC
TRBD2	NA	TRBV19	TRBJ2-1	CASTDKGLAGVSDEQFF	TGTGCCAGTACCGATAAGGGGCTAGCGGGAGTTTCGGATGAGCAGTTCTTC
NA	few	TRBV10-3	TRBJ1-3	CAISGPGAGGNTIYF	TGTGCCATCAGTGGTCCAGGGGCAGGCGGAAACACCATATATTTT
TRBD2	NA	TRBV6-1	TRBJ2-1	CASRVAGGYNEQFF	TGTGCCAGCAGGGTAGCGGGAGGCTACAATGAGCAGTTCTTC
NA	NA	TRBV28	TRBJ1-5	CASSLTGGSQPQHF	TGTGCCAGCAGTTTGACAGGAGGTAGTCAGCCCCAGCATTTT
TRBD1	NA	TRBV2	TRBJ2-5	CASKDRGQETQYF	TGTGCCAGCAAGGACAGGGGGCAGGAGACCCAGTACTTC
TRBD2	NA	TRBV7-2	TRBJ2-3	CASSPGLAGDTQYF	TGTGCCAGCAGCCCCGGACTAGCGGGAGATACGCAGTATTTT
NA	NA	TRBV19	TRBJ2-7	CASSNRGRAYYEQYF	TGTGCCAGTAGTAATAGGGGGAGGGCCTACTACGAGCAGTACTTC
NA	NA	TRBV13	TRBJ2-7	CASSLGETYEQYF	TGTGCCAGCAGCCTCGGTGAGACCTACGAGCAGTACTTC
NA	NA	TRBV11-2	TRBJ2-3	CASSFGTPSTDTQYF	TGTGCCAGCAGCTTCGGGACACCTAGCACAGATACGCAGTATTTT
TRBD2	medium-sized	TRBV5-5	TRBJ2-2	CASSWTSGNTGELFF	TGTGCCAGCAGCTGGACTAGCGGGAACACCGGGGAGCTGTTTTTT
TRBD2	NA	TRBV30	TRBJ2-1	CAWNGGRDGNEQFF	TGTGCCTGGAATGGTGGGAGGGATGGCAATGAGCAGTTCTTC
TRBD1	few	TRBV28	TRBJ1-2	CASSYRTGDAYGYTF	TGTGCCAGCAGTTATCGGACAGGGGATGCCTATGGCTACACCTTC
NA	NA	TRBV11-2	TRBJ2-7	CASSLRSESSYEQYF	TGTGCCAGCAGCTTACGGAGTGAGAGCTCCTACGAGCAGTACTTC
TRBD2	NA	TRBV18	TRBJ2-2	CASSSGTSGTGELFF	TGTGCCAGCTCGTCCGGGACTAGCGGGACCGGGGAGCTGTTTTTT
NA	NA	TRBV7-8	TRBJ1-1	CASSLDRANTEAFF	TGTGCCAGCAGCTTAGACCGGGCGAACACTGAAGCTTTCTTT
TRBD2	once	TRBV19	TRBJ2-5	CASSIGTSGSYETQYF	TGTGCCAGTAGTATAGGGACTAGCGGGAGTTATGAGACCCAGTACTTC
NA	NA	TRBV4-1	TRBJ1-1	CASSKPPGPGAEALF	TGCGCCAGCAGCAAACCTCCGGGCCCGGGGGCTGAAGCTCTCTTT
NA	NA	TRBV28	TRBJ1-5	CASKPTGPGNQPQHF	TGTGCCAGCAAACCAACAGGGCCCGGCAATCAGCCCCAGCATTTT
TRBD2	NA	TRBV5-6	TRBJ2-1	CASSLGGTSGSVYNEQFF	TGTGCCAGCAGCTTGGGTGGGACTAGCGGGAGTGTTTACAATGAGCAGTTCTTC